This TCR beta chain stems from a study of early T cells in non-severe SARS-CoV-2 infection. Study-level background: Sequencing of bulk RNA from unsorted whole blood was done, without chain pairing. Study-wide results and limits: Comparison of clonotypes with VDJdb favored anti-spike CD8 responses while missing private and CD4 specificities.

Molecules of cDNA were individually given unique molecular identifiers that were attached to them. TCRdb re-analysed the 5' RACE reads in MiXCR, keeping a single row per CDR3 protein. This sample has 65,000 to 85,000 distinct CDR3 sequences, with approximately 9.1% found just once. The CDR3 is 13 residues long. The V end was cut by 3 bases, the J end by 0 bases, with 6 bases between. Germline loops: CDR1 SQVTM, CDR2 ANQGSEA. As to this clonotype: Its antigen is still unknown.

Material: whole blood, obtained at baseline. The J gene is TRBJ2-1, the V gene TRBV29-1; the D is unclear. This TCR derives from an adult who was a healthcare worker with PCR-confirmed SARS-CoV-2 infection or an uninfected control (not recorded which). As DNA, the CDR3 is TGCAGCGTTGATAAGAGCTCCTACAATGAGCAGTTCTTC. Protein: CSVDKSSYNEQFF.